The clone carrying this TCR beta chain showed up many times. From the 5' RACE reads, TCRdb called clonotypes with MiXCR, one entry per CDR3 protein. The sample yields 50,000 to 60,000 distinct CDR3 sequences, about 6.6% seen once. Per germline, CDR1 MNHEY and CDR2 SVGAGI. The ends lost 6 bases at V and 9 bases at J; junction bases unmatched: 7. The CDR3 is made up of 14 amino acids. This entry is derived from a study of T cells after yellow fever vaccination. Study-level information: Where fractions had low cell numbers, libraries were prepared from them with the SMART-Seq v4 Ultra Low Input RNA kit.

The study, taken as a whole, reports: Contaminating bulk clonotypes could be abundant in FACS-sorted repertoires. Researchers noted that a small share of clonotypes showed up in both CD4 and CD8 compartments. Post-booster repertoires again held most primary-vaccination clones (approximately 96% CD4, roughly 88% CD8).

V gene TRBV6-5 combines with J gene TRBJ1-6; TRBD1 matches at 8 bases. This TCR was sampled from a man between 18 and 29 years old who received the YFV17D yellow fever vaccine. This material consisted of CD8+ T cells not binding an NS4B(214-222) dextramer, sorted from PBMCs, taken roughly 46 days after the first yellow fever vaccination. In DNA form, the CDR3 reads TGTGCCAGCAGCTACCAGGGGGCAAGTTCACCCCTCCACTTT. This encodes CASSYQGASSPLHF.